This T cell receptor beta chain derives from a study of blood T cell repertoires in COVID-19. V shed 4 bases, J shed 0 bases, and the junction held 5 bases outside the gene matches. Germline V gives CDR1 MNHNS, CDR2 SASEGT. CDR3 length: 16 residues. Some clones are missing from TCRdb's copy, which holds only in-frame ones; the method was immunoSEQ multiplex PCR. The sample contains some 270,000 clones, nearly 90% of which appear only once. The sequenced sample was peripheral blood. The chain is built from TRBV6-1 and TRBJ1-3; 8 nucleotides align to TRBD1. The receptor comes from a woman in her sixties with COVID-19, enrolled during active disease. CDR3 sequence: CASSGLDRASGNTIYF. Written as DNA, the CDR3 is TGTGCCAGCAGTGGTCTGGACAGGGCCTCTGGAAACACCATATATTTT.